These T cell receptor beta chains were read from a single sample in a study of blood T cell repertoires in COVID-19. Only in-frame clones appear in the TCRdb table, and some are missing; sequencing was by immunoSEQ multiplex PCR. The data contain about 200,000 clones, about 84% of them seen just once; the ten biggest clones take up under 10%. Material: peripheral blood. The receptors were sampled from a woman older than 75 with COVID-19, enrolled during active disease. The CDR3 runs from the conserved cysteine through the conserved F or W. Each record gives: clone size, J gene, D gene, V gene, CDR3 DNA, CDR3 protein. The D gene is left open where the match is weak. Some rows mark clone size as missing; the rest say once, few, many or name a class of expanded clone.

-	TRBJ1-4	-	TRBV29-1	TGCAGCGCCGCATTAAGGGGTATTAATGAAAAACTGTTTTTT	CSAALRGINEKLFF
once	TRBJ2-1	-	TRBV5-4	TGTGCCAGCAGCTCCAAGGCGGCAGTTGAGCAGTTCTTC	CASSSKAAVEQFF
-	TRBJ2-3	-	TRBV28	TGTGCCAGCAGACTAGCCACAGATACGCAGTATTTT	CASRLATDTQYF
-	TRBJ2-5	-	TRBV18	TGTGCCAGCTCTCTCCGGACAGATCAAGAGACCCAGTACTTC	CASSLRTDQETQYF
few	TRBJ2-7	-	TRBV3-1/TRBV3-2	TGTGCCAGCAGCCTAAAGGGGATCGAGCAGTACTTC	CASSLKGIEQYF
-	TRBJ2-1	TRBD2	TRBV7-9	TGTGCCAGCAGCCAGGGACTAACGGGAGTAAGTGAGCAGTTCTTC	CASSQGLTGVSEQFF
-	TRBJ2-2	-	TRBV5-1	TGCGCCAGCAGTCCACAGGGTTTTCTAGGCCTTTTTCCCCCCGGGGAGCTGTTTTTT	CASSPQGFLGLFPPGELFF
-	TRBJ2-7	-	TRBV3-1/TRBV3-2	TGTGCCAGCAGCCAGGGGGGAGACTACTACGAGCAGTACTTC	CASSQGGDYYEQYF
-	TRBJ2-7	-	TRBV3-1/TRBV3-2	TGTGCCAGCAGCCAAGATGCGGGGATGGTCGAGCAGTACTTC	CASSQDAGMVEQYF
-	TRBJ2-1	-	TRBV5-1	TGCGCCAGCAATTCGGGACTACCAGGGGATGAGCAGTTCTTC	CASNSGLPGDEQFF
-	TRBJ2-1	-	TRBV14	TGTGCCAGCAGCCCCGGGATTTACAATGAGCAGTTCTTC	CASSPGIYNEQFF
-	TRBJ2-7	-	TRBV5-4	TGTGCCAGCAGCCCCGGGGGACCAACCTACGAGCAGTACTTC	CASSPGGPTYEQYF
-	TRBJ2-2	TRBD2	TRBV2	TGTGCCAGCGGACTAGCGGGATCCACCGGGGAGCTGTTTTTT	CASGLAGSTGELFF
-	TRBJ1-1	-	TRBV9	TGTGCCAGCAGCGAGCGGACAGACATGAACACTGAAGCTTTCTTT	CASSERTDMNTEAFF
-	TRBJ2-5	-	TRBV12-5	TGTGCTAGTGGTTACTCATCCAACAGGGTAGTGGAGACCCAGTACTTC	CASGYSSNRVVETQYF
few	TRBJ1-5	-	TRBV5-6	TGTGCCAGCAGCTTGGGGGGAGGAGGAAGCAATCAGCCCCAGCATTTT	CASSLGGGGSNQPQHF
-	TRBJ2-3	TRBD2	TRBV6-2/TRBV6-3	TGTGCCAGCAGTTACTCGTCTAGCGGGGGGACAGATACGCAGTATTTT	CASSYSSSGGTDTQYF